This T cell receptor (beta chain) was recovered during a study of blood T cells in healthy people across ages. The germline gives CDR1 SGDLS, CDR2 YYNGEE. The V and J ends lost 3 bases and 5 bases respectively, with 11 bases between them. The CDR3 loop spans 13 amino acids. Sample-barcoded 5' priming and a J-beta primer mix drove a second PCR of about 6 to 12 cycles. One entry per CDR3 protein results from TCRdb running MiXCR on the 5' RACE reads. This sample yields under 2 million distinct CDR3 sequences, of which roughly 32% are seen a single time; around 11% belongs to the top ten. The source of this sequence is a woman between 25 and 40 years old in good health. The sequenced material came from blood. The genes are TRBV9 and TRBJ1-1; TRBD1 is a possible D gene (6 bases). DNA of the CDR3: TGTGCCAGCAGCGGTCGACAGGAGACTGAAGCTTTCTTT. Encoded protein: CASSGRQETEAFF.